This T cell receptor beta chain was found in a study of memory CD8 T cells in hepatitis C reinfection. The overall study: Samples at peak reinfection came 3 to 8 weeks post-detection. Effector CD127- and memory CD127+ tetramer+ CD8 cells were sorted apart in a couple of donors. NS5B-2841 was targeted by two other double resolvers.

As to time point: peak reinfection, 3 to 8 weeks after reinfection detection. No in vitro expansion preceded TCR sequencing of the sorted cells. J lost 4 bases, V lost 5 bases, and 14 bases had no gene match. Per the germline V gene, CDR1 is LNHDA and CDR2 is SQIVND (reference sequence). The CDR3 consists of 17 residues. Here immunoSEQ multiplex PCR was the method, and the copy in TCRdb shows in-frame clones only, minus some. The sample shows some 400 clones, around two thirds of them seen only once. V gene TRBV19 combines with J gene TRBJ2-1; 7 nucleotides line up with TRBD2. The origin of this receptor is a man between 18 and 35 years old with hepatitis C virus infection. The sample comprised HCV tetramer-positive CD8+ T cells sorted from blood. CDR3 sequence reads: CASSDLALRGMYNEQFF. The CDR3 region has the DNA TGTGCCAGTAGTGACCTCGCCTTGCGGGGGATGTACAATGAGCAGTTCTTC.